This TCR beta chain was observed in a study of CD8 T cells in Susac syndrome. RNA, at about 0.45 to 1 ug, was reverse transcribed with random hexamers. With immunoSEQ multiplex PCR, TCR beta CDR3 was amplified across 54 Vbeta and 13 Jbeta. TCRdb re-derived calls from the immunoSEQ multiplex PCR reads in MiXCR, one entry per CDR3 protein. The table shows around 280,000 distinct CDR3 sequences, with around 83% occurring only once. Control patients had untreated stable or active relapsing-remitting multiple sclerosis by revised McDonald criteria. The CDR3 runs 15 residues. Germline V gene data show CDR1 as SEHNR and CDR2 as FQNEAQ (reference sequence). V lost 5 bases to trimming and J lost 5 bases, with 19 bases between them.

The sample comprised CD8+ T cells from PBMCs. The chain recombines TRBV7-9 with TRBJ2-7; D is possibly TRBD1 (6 bases). The receptor comes from a human donor with multiple sclerosis. CDR3 amino acids: CASSPFRGGKDEQYF. The CDR3 bases are TGTGCCAGCAGCCCATTCAGAGGGGGAAAGGACGAGCAGTACTTC.